This entry is about one T cell receptor (beta chain). Its antigen specificity is not known. No base quality information exists; no much larger clone differs at one position. These data come from a study of PD-1 and CTLA-4 blockade in melanoma (dated by TCRdb to the early 2020s). With respect to the entire study: The study compared how PD-1 blockade and CTLA-4 blockade affected the melanoma-reactive CD8 T cell response in patients with melanoma.

Library method: the immunoSEQ multiplex PCR assay. Here the immuneACCESS table is served through TCRdb, limited to in-frame sequences with V and J called. Missing clones are a known gap in these copies; in checked studies unresolved V genes cover under half, and the rest lacks a known reason. This sample comprises 25,000 to 35,000 clones, approximately 88% of them detected only once. The ten largest clones represent 7.5% to 10% of the sample. This material consisted of CD8+ T cells from peripheral blood, taken before anti-PD-1 treatment. The TCR sequence derives from a human donor with melanoma.

The DNA reads TGTGCCAGCAGGCCTACAGGGGCTAACTATGGCTACACCTTC. Its protein product is CASRPTGANYGYTF. This receptor chain uses TRBV14 and TRBJ1-2; 7 junctional bases match TRBD1. CDR1 is given as SGHDN and CDR2 as FVKESK, both from the germline V gene. From cysteine to phenylalanine, the CDR3 is 14 amino acids long. The only DNA kept is the CDR3, 42 bases in frame from the first base. V is cut back by 6 bases and J by 0 bases, with 4 bases in the junction unmatched.